This T cell receptor beta chain was documented in a study of CD8+ T cells in alopecia areata. About the study: Tofacitinib continued for 6 to 18 months and was then withheld for 6 months. Study-wide results and limits: Many expanded lesional clones remained in scalp and blood on tofacitinib.

Treatment of the sample: oral pan-JAK inhibitor, 5-10 mg twice daily. CDR1 MNHEY and CDR2 SVGAGI come from the germline V gene. CDR3 size: 15 residues. After removal of 0 bases from V and 4 bases from J, the junction contained 0 bases not matched to a gene. The sequencing template was cDNA reverse transcribed from extracted RNA. Assay used: immunoSEQ multiplex PCR; TCRdb lists only in-frame clones, some missing. The sample includes 40,000 to 50,000 clones, 50% to 70% of them seen just once. Comment on this clone: Its antigen is not known. Other DNA sequences in this sample translate to the same CDR3.

The chain employs TRBV6-5 and TRBJ2-5; TRBD2 aligns across 12 bases. This sequence was found in a human donor with alopecia areata. This material consisted of CD8+ T cells sorted from blood, taken at week 4, from a patient treated with tofacitinib. The CDR3 bases are TGTGCCAGCAGTTACTCGACTAGCGGGGGAGAGACCCAGTACTTC. Its translation: CASSYSTSGGETQYF.